These 9 T cell receptor beta chains were all obtained from the same sample, sequenced in a study of cytomegalovirus exposure and HLA in healthy donors (TCRdb year 2017). Library prep was done by the immunoSEQ multiplex PCR assay. A mixture of 60 forward primers for TCR Vbeta segments and 13 reverse primers for TCR Jbeta segments was used in the multiplex PCR. In its TCRdb copy, this immuneACCESS table keeps in-frame sequences only and misses some clones. Where compared with another copy, unresolved V genes explain less than half of these, and the others have no known cause. This sample gives under 65,000 clones in total; approximately 82% of them show up just once. Approximately 3% of the sample lies in the top ten. The source material was PBMCs. The receptor source for this set is a woman in her late teens or twenties in good health and CMV-seronegative.

The rearrangement uses TRBV4-1 and TRBJ2-2, with D maybe TRBD1 (5 bases). With 0 bases removed from V and 4 bases from J, the gap between germline ends came to 18 bases. CDR1 is MGHRA, CDR2 YSYEKL, per germline. The CDR3 is 18 residues long. CDR3 sequence reads: CASSQEGDIVGVTGELFF. CDR3 nucleotide sequence: TGCGCCAGCAGCCAAGAAGGGGATATAGTCGGTGTCACCGGGGAGCTGTTTTTT.

This chain links TRBV7-9 with TRBJ2-2; maybe TRBD2 (5 bases). V shed 0 bases and J shed 1 base, with 6 bases lying between them. CDR3 size: 15 residues. Germline CDR1 SEHNR, CDR2 FQNEAQ (reference sequence). CDR3 bases: TGTGCCAGCAGCTTAGCGGCGGGGAACACCGGGGAGCTGTTTTTT. Residues: CASSLAAGNTGELFF.

This chain joins TRBV6-5 and TRBJ1-2; TRBD1 is a possible D gene (5 bases). The length of the CDR3 is 13 residues. The V gene lost 7 bases and the J gene lost 8 bases, with 17 bases spanning the gap. Germline CDR1 and CDR2: MNHEY and SVGAGI. The CDR3 reads CASTKGSLYGYTF. The CDR3 DNA follows: TGTGCCAGCACCAAGGGGTCCCTTTACGGCTACACCTTC.

The chain recombines TRBV5-5 with TRBJ2-5, with 8 positions matching TRBD1. The CDR3 has 18 residues. Germline V gene data show CDR1 as SGHKS and CDR2 as YYEKEE (reference sequence). V dropped 5 bases and J dropped 2; count of bases not matched to a gene: 17. CDR3 DNA: TGTGCCAGCAGTTTCCGGACCATGACAGGGGAAGGACAAGAGACCCAGTACTTC. Translating gives CASSFRTMTGEGQETQYF.

The chain carries TRBV2 and TRBJ1-1; D is ambiguous. Germline lookup yields CDR1 SNHLY and CDR2 FYNNEI. This CDR3 region has 12 residues. V was cut by 7 bases and J by 2 bases, with 8 bases left in between. CDR3 amino acids: CASNIPNTEAFF. The CDR3 DNA follows: TGTGCCAGCAACATTCCCAACACTGAAGCTTTCTTT.

This chain uses TRBV10-3 with TRBJ2-1, with D tentatively TRBD2 (7 bases). CDR1 is ENHRY, CDR2 SYGVKD, per germline. V lost 10 bases and J 6 bases, leaving 19 bases between the germline ends. The length of the CDR3 is 14 residues. CDR3 protein: CATLGGGGVNEQFF. CDR3 nucleotide sequence: TGTGCCACCCTCGGAGGGGGGGGCGTCAATGAGCAGTTCTTC.

This clone was recorded once. The chain employs TRBV10-3 and TRBJ2-7; D is ambiguous. Germline loops: CDR1 ENHRY, CDR2 SYGVKD. V was trimmed by 4 bases and J by 1 base, leaving 2 bases between them. The CDR3 has 11 residues. The CDR3 DNA reads TGTGCCATCAGTGCATCCTACGAGCAGTACTTC. This encodes CAISASYEQYF.

Note on this clone: One end of the junction does not line up with germline, which may come from a read error. V usage is TRBV7-2 and J usage is TRBJ2-7; 10 bases agree with TRBD1. CDR3 size: 14 residues. From germline, CDR1 is SGHTA and CDR2 FQGNSA. The CDR3 nucleotides read TGTGCCAACAGCTTAGACAGGGGGCCGGGTGAGCAGTACTTC. This sequence encodes CANSLDRGPGEQYF.

This chain links TRBV4-1 with TRBJ2-7, with 9 bases matching TRBD1. The J segment lost 3 bases and the V segment lost 3 bases, leaving 6 bases of the junction unmatched. CDR1 and CDR2 from the germline V gene are MGHRA and YSYEKL. This CDR3 spans 15 amino acids. In DNA, the CDR3 is TGCGCCAGCAGCCACCGGGACAGGGCAGACTACGAGCAGTACTTC. This sequence encodes CASSHRDRADYEQYF.